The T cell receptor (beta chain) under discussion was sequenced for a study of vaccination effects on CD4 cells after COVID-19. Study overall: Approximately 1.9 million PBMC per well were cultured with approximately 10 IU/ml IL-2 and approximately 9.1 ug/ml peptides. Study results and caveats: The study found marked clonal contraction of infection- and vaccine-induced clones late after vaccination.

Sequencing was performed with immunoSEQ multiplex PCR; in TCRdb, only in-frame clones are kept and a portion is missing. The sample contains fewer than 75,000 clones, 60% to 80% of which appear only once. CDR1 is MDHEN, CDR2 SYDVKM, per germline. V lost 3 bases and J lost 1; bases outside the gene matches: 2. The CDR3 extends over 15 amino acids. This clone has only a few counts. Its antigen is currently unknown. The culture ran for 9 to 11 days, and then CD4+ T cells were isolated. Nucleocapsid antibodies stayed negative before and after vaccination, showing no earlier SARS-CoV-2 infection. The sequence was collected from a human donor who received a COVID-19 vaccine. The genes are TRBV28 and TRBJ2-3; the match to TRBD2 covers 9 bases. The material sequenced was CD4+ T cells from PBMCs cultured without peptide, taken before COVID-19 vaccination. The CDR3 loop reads CASSFQRGGTDTQYF. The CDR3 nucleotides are TGTGCCAGCAGTTTCCAGCGGGGGGGCACAGATACGCAGTATTTT.